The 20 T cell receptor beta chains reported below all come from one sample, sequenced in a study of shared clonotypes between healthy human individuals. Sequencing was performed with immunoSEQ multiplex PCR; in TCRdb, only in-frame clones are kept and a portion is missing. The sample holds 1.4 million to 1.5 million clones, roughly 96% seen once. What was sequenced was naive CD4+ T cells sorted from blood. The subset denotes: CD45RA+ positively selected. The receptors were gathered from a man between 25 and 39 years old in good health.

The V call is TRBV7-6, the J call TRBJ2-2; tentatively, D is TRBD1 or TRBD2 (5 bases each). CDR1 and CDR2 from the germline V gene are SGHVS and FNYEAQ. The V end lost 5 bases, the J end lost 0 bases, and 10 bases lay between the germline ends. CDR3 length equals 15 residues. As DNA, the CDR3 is TGTGCCAGCAGCGGGGCGGGTACGAACACCGGGGAGCTGTTTTTT. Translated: CASSGAGTNTGELFF.

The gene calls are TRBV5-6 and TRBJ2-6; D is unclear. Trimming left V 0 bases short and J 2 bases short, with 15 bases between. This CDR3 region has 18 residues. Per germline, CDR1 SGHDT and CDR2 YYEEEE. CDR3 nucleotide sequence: TGTGCCAGCAGCTTGGCAAGGGAATTCGTGGCTGGGGCCAACGTCCTGACTTTC. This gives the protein CASSLAREFVAGANVLTF. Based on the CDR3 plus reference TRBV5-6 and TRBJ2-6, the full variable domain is DAGVTQSPTHLIKTRGQQVTLRCSPKSGHDTVSWYQQALGQGPQFIFQYYEEEERQRGNFPDRFSGHQFPNYSSELNVNALLLGDSALYLCASSLAREFVAGANVLTFGAGSRLTVL.

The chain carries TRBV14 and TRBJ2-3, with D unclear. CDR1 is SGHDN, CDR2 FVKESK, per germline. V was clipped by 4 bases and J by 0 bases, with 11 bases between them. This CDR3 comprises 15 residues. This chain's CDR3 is CASSRLQLSTDTQYF. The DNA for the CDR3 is TGTGCCAGCAGCCGTTTACAGCTTAGCACAGATACGCAGTATTTT.

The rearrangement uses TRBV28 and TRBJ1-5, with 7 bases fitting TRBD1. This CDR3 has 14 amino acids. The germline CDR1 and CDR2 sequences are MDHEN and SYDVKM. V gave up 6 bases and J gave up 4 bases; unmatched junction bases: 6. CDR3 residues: CASRAGTVNQPQHF. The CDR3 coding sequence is TGTGCCAGCAGGGCCGGGACAGTGAATCAGCCCCAGCATTTT.

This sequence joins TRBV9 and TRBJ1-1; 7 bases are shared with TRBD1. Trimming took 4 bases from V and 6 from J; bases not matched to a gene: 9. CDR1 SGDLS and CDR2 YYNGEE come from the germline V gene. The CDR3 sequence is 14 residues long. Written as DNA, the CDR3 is TGTGCCAGCAGCCAGACAGGGACCGGGGCTGAAGCTTTCTTT. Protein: CASSQTGTGAEAFF. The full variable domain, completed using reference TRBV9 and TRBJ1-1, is DSGVTQTPKHLITATGQRVTLRCSPRSGDLSVYWYQQSLDQGLQFLIQYYNGEERAKGNILERFSAQQFPDLHSELNLSSLELGDSALYFCASSQTGTGAEAFFGQGTRLTVV.

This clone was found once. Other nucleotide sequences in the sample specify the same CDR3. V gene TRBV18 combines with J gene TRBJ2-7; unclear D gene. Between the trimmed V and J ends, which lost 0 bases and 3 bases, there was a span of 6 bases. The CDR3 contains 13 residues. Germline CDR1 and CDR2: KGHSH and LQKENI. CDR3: CASSPPGNYEQYF. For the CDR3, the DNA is TGTGCCAGCTCACCACCAGGTAACTACGAGCAGTACTTC.

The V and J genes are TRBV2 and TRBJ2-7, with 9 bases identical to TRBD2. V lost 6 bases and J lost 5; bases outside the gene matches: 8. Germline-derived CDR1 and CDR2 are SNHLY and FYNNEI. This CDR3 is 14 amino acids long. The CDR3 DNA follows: TGTGCCAGCAGGCCGGGACTAGCACGCCACGAGCAGTACTTC. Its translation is CASRPGLARHEQYF.

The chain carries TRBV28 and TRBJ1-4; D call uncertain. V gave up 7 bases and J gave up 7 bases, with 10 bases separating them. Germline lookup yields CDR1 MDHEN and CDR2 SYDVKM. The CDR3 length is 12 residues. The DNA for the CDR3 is TGTGCCAGCAACCAAGTGGGTGAAAAACTGTTTTTT. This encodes CASNQVGEKLFF.

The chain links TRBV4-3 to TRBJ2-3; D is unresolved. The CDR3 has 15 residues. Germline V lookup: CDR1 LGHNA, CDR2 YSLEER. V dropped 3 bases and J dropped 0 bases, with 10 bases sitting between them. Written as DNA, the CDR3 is TGCGCCAGCAGCCAGAGACAAGTTAGCACAGATACGCAGTATTTT. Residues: CASSQRQVSTDTQYF.

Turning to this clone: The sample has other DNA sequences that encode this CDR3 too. The CDR3 loop is CASSSPYEQYF. As DNA, the CDR3 is TGTGCCAGCAGTTCTCCCTACGAGCAGTACTTC. The chain carries TRBV28 and TRBJ2-7; D is unclear. The V gene's germline CDR1 is MDHEN and CDR2 SYDVKM. This CDR3 spans 11 amino acids. The V and J ends lost 4 bases and 2 bases respectively, with 3 bases between them.

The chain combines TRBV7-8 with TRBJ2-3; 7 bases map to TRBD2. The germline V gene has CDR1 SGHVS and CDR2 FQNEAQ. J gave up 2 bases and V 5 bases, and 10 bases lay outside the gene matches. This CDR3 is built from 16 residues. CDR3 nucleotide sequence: TGTGCCAGCAGCACCCAGCGGGAACCACACACAGATACGCAGTATTTT. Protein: CASSTQREPHTDTQYF.

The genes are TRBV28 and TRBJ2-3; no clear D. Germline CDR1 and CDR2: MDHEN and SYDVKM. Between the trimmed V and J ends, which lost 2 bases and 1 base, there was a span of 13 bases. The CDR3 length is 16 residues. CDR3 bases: TGTGCCAGCAGTTTACTCGGTGGTCTCGGCACAGATACGCAGTATTTT. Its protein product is CASSLLGGLGTDTQYF.

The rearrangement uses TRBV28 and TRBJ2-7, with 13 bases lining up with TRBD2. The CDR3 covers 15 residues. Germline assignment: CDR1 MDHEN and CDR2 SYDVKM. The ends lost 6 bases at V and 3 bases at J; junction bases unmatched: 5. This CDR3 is CASSKGLAGNYEQYF. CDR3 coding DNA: TGTGCCAGCAGCAAGGGACTAGCGGGGAACTACGAGCAGTACTTC.

DNA for the CDR3: TGTGCCAGCAGCCCTATAGGGCTAGACAGGATCCCCCGCCGTGCTGAGCAGTTCTTC. Amino acids: CASSPIGLDRIPRRAEQFF. The chain is built from TRBV27 and TRBJ2-1, with TRBD1 as a possible D gene (6 bases). The CDR3 covers 19 residues. Looked up from germline, CDR1 is MNHEY and CDR2 is SMNVEV (reference sequence). The germline V and J ends were trimmed by 6 bases and 9 bases, with 33 bases remaining between them.

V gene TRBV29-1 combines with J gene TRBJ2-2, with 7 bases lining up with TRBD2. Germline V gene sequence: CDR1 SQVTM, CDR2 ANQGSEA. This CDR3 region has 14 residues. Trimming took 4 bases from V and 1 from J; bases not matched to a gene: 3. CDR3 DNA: TGCAGCGTTGGAAGGGAGGGGAACACCGGGGAGCTGTTTTTT. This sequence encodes CSVGREGNTGELFF.

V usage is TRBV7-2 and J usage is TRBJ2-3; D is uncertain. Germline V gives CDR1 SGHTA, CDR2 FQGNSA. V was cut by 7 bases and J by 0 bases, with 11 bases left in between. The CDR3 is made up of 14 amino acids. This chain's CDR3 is CASTLLPSTDTQYF. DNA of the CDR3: TGTGCCAGCACCCTACTACCAAGCACAGATACGCAGTATTTT.

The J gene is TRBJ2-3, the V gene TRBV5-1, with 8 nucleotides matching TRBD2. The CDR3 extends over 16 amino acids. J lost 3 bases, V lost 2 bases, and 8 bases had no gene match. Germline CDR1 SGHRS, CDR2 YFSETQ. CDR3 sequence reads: CASSFTQREYTDTQYF. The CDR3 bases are TGCGCCAGCAGCTTTACTCAGCGGGAGTATACAGATACGCAGTATTTT.

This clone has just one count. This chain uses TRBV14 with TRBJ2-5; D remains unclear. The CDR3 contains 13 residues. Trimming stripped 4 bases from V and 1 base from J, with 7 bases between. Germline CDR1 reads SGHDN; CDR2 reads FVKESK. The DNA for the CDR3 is TGTGCCAGCAGCCTGGGAATCCAAGAGACCCAGTACTTC. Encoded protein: CASSLGIQETQYF.

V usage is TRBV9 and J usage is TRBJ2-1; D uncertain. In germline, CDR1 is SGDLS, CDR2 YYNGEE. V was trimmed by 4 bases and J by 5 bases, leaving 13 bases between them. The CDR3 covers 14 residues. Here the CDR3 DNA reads TGTGCCAGCAGCCCCTTCCTCTTTGACAATGAGCAGTTCTTC. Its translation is CASSPFLFDNEQFF.

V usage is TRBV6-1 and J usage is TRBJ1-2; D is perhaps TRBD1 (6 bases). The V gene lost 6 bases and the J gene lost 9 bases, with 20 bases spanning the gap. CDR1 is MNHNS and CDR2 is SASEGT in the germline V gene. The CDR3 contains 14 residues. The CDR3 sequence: CASRRDTALFSYTF. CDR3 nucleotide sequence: TGTGCCAGCAGGCGGGACACGGCCTTATTCAGCTACACCTTC.